These T cell receptor beta chains were read from a single sample in a study of cytomegalovirus exposure and HLA in healthy donors. Method: immunoSEQ multiplex PCR; TCRdb's copy keeps in-frame clones and lacks some. In the table there are about 83,000 clones, just under 75% of which are singletons. Sequencing used PBMCs. These receptors were obtained from a man in his 60s in good health and CMV-seronegative. Both conserved end residues are trimmed from each CDR3. D genes are given only for firm matches.

v_call	j_call	d_call	cdr3_aa
TRBV5-1	TRBJ2-5	TRBD1	ASSSGQGPAETQY
TRBV5-1	TRBJ2-2	TRBD1	ASSRDSNTGELF
TRBV13	TRBJ2-5	.	ASSSLTGDGETQY
TRBV7-9	TRBJ1-1	.	ASSPRATNTEAF
TRBV5-8	TRBJ2-3	TRBD2	ASSIGTSGPRGDTQY
TRBV7-3	TRBJ2-2	TRBD1	ASSLRTGDRTGELF
TRBV30	TRBJ2-5	TRBD2	AWSATGGPEETQY
TRBV6-1	TRBJ2-3	.	ASSPLWAGDTQY
TRBV9	TRBJ2-5	.	ASSVGSEETQY
TRBV2	TRBJ1-1	TRBD1	ASRDRENTEAF
TRBV18	TRBJ2-3	TRBD1	ASSPQQGADTQY
TRBV5-6	TRBJ1-2	TRBD1	ASSLDRGYT
TRBV7-9	TRBJ2-3	.	SSSLNPPGGTDTQY
TRBV20-1	TRBJ2-5	.	SAASETQY
TRBV5-1	TRBJ2-2	.	ASSPLEGGTGELF
TRBV19	TRBJ1-5	.	ASSDSDQPQH
TRBV19	TRBJ2-5	TRBD2	ASRGGERGRGETQY
TRBV5-6	TRBJ1-2	.	ASSLVPGENYGYT
TRBV6-1	TRBJ2-7	.	ASSLVRQTYEQY
TRBV28	TRBJ1-1	.	ASSSLTGGVQAF
TRBV4-1	TRBJ2-5	TRBD2	ASSRQRGGLETQY
TRBV7-7	TRBJ2-3	.	ASSLLREDTQY
TRBV27	TRBJ1-4	TRBD1	ASRVTGAHIEKLF
TRBV27	TRBJ1-1	.	ASSQGPTEAF